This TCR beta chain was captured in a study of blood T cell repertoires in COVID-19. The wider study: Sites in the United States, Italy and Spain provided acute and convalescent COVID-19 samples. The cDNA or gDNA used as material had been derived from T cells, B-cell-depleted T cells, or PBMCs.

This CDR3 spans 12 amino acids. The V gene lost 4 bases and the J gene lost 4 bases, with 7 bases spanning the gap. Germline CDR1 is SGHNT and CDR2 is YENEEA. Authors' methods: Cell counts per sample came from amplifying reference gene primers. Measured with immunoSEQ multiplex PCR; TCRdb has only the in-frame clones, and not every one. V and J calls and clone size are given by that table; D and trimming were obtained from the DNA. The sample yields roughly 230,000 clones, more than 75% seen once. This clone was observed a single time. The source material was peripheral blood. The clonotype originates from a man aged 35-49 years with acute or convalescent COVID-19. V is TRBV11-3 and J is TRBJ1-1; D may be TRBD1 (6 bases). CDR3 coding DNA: TGTGCCAGCAGCTCGACAGGCACTGAAGCTTTCTTT. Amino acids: CASSSTGTEAFF.